This T cell receptor beta chain was found in a study of blood T cells in healthy people across ages. For the second PCR, which ran for about 7 to 11 cycles, a sample-barcoded 5' primer and a J-beta primer mix were used. A template-switch adaptor that had 12 random nucleotides put a tag on each cDNA molecule. From the 5' RACE reads, TCRdb called clonotypes with MiXCR, one entry per CDR3 protein. The table records 650,000 to 800,000 distinct CDR3 sequences, around 45% of them present only once. Study conclusions and caveats: Whereas aged donors had fewer naive CD4+ cells, long-lived donors had more of them and higher diversity.

Each individual donor underwent a draw of roughly 10 milliliters of peripheral blood. Per sample, no less than 5 micrograms of total RNA were extracted. The germline V gene has CDR1 LGHDT and CDR2 YNNKEL (reference sequence). This CDR3 contains 13 residues. Unmatched junction bases numbered 8, after V lost 3 bases and J lost 14 bases. A word on this clonotype: Its antigen is still unknown.

The TCR comes from a man aged 60-69 years in good health. The sample comprised blood. The genes are TRBV3-1 and TRBJ2-3; 10 bases map to TRBD1. The CDR3 DNA reads TGTGCCAGCAGCCAGGAGGGACAGGGGAGTCTGTATTTT. Amino acid sequence: CASSQEGQGSLYF.